This entry lists 6 T cell receptor beta chains sequenced from one sample in a study of T cells in Graves' hyperthyroidism and ophthalmopathy. Amplification yielded TCR beta CDR3 regions, with RNA transcripts as the source. First-round RT-PCR of the TCR CDR3 relied on the HTBI primer set. Each CDR3 protein is one row after TCRdb ran MiXCR on the multiplex PCR reads. Of 500,000 to 600,000 distinct CDR3 sequences listed, under 60% are singletons. Material for sequencing was peripheral blood or thyroid tissue (not recorded which). These receptors originate from an adult woman with Graves' disease, either hyperthyroidism or ophthalmopathy (not recorded which).

The genes are TRBV19 and TRBJ1-5; TRBD1 agrees at 11 bases. CDR1 is LNHDA, CDR2 SQIVND, per germline (reference sequence). The CDR3 length is 15 residues. V lost 9 bases, J lost 5 bases, and 9 bases stayed unmatched. The DNA for the CDR3 is TGTGCCAGCACCGACCGGGACAGGGGGGATCAGCCCCAGCATTTT. Residues: CASTDRDRGDQPQHF. Supplemented by reference TRBV19 and TRBJ1-5, the full variable domain reads DGGITQSPKYLFRKEGQNVTLSCEQNLNHDAMYWYRQDPGQGLRLIYYSQIVNDFQKGDIAEGYSVSREKKESFPLTVTSAQKNPTAFYLCASTDRDRGDQPQHFGDGTRLSIL.

This chain joins TRBV30 and TRBJ2-5; no definite D call. The germline gives CDR1 GTSNPN, CDR2 SVGIG (reference sequence). V gave up 1 base and J gave up 1 base, with 13 bases separating them. The CDR3 has 15 residues. CDR3 nucleotide sequence: TGTGCCTGGAGTGAGGGCTCGGCAGCCCAAGAGACCCAGTACTTC. Protein sequence: CAWSEGSAAQETQYF.

The chain has TRBV2 and TRBJ2-5; D not resolved. Germline CDR1 is SNHLY and CDR2 is FYNNEI. This CDR3 region has 15 residues. V dropped 4 bases and J dropped 9 bases, with 21 bases sitting between them. The CDR3 DNA reads TGTGCCAGCAGTGTTGCCAGTGTAAGCAATCAGCCCCAGTACTTC. Amino acid sequence: CASSVASVSNQPQYF.

The chain carries TRBV15 and TRBJ2-5; tentatively, D is TRBD1 (6 bases). The germline V and J ends were trimmed by 0 bases and 3 bases, with 11 bases remaining between them. This CDR3 is 15 amino acids long. Per germline, CDR1 LNHNV and CDR2 YYDKDF (reference sequence). CDR3 loop: CATSRDRGFEETQYF. CDR3 in DNA: TGTGCCACCAGCAGAGATAGGGGGTTCGAAGAGACCCAGTACTTC. The full variable domain, with the rest looked up from reference TRBV15 and TRBJ2-5, is DAMVIQNPRYQVTQFGKPVTLSCSQTLNHNVMYWYQQKSSQAPKLLFHYYDKDFNNEADTPDNFQSRRPNTSFCFLDIRSPGLGDTAMYLCATSRDRGFEETQYFGPGTRLLVL.

This chain uses TRBV5-1 with TRBJ1-1; D is unresolved. The CDR3 is made up of 14 amino acids. Germline values: CDR1 SGHRS, CDR2 YFSETQ. CDR3 protein: CVEMGLGEAAEAFF. The DNA of the CDR3 is TGCGTCGAGATGGGGTTGGGCGAGGCGGCTGAAGCTTTCTTT.

At least ten counts were recorded for this clonotype. One end of the junction varies from germline; a read error may be responsible. The rearrangement uses TRBV12-3 or TRBV12-4 and TRBJ2-5; TRBD2 agrees at 12 bases. The CDR3 covers 15 residues. This chain's CDR3 is CASSLAGGPWETQYF. The CDR3 bases are TGTGCCAGCAGTCTAGCGGGAGGGCCTTGGGAGACCCAGTACTTC.